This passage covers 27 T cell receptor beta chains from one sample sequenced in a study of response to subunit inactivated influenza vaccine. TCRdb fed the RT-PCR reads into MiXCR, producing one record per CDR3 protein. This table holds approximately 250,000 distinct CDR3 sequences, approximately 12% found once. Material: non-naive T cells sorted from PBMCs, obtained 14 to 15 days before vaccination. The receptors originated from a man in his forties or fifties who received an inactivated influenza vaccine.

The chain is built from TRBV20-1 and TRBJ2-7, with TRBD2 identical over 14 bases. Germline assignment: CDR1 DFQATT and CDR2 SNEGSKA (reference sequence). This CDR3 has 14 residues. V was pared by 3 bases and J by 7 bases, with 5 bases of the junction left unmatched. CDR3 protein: CSARTSGRVWEQYF. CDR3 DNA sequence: TGCAGTGCTAGGACTAGCGGGAGGGTCTGGGAGCAGTACTTC.

The CDR3 DNA sequence: TGTGCCAGCAGTTTAGCGCTGGGGGGGCCCCGCTACAATGAGCAGTTCTTC. Protein product: CASSLALGGPRYNEQFF. The J gene is TRBJ2-1, the V gene TRBV12-3 or TRBV12-4; a possible D gene is TRBD2 (7 bases). The CDR3 extends over 17 amino acids. The V and J ends lost 0 bases and 3 bases respectively, with 15 bases between them.

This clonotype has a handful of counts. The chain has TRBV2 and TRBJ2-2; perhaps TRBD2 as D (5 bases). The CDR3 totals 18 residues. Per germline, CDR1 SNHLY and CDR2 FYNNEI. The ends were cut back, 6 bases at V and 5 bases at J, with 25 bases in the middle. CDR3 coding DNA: TGTGCCAGCAGATGGACTCCCCCCGACTCCCTGAATACCGGGGAGCTGTTTTTT. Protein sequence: CASRWTPPDSLNTGELFF.

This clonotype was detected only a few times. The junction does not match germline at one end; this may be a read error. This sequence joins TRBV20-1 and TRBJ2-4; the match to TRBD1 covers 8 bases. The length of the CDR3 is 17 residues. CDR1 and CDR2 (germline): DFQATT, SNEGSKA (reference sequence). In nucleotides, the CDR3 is TGCTGTGCTAGAGGGGGATCAGGGGGCACAGCCAAAAACATTCAGTACTTC. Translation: CCARGGSGGTAKNIQYF.

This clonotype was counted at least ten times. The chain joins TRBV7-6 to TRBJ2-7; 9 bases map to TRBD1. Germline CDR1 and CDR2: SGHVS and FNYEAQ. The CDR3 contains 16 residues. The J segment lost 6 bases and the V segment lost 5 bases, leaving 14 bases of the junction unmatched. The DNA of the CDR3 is TGTGCCAGCAGCCCCGGCCGAGGGACAGGGAAGTCCGAGCAGTACTTC. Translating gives CASSPGRGTGKSEQYF.

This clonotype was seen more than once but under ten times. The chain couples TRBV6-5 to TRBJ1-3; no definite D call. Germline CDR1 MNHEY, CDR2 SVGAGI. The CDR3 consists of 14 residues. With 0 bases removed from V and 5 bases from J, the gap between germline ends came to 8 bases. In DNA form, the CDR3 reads TGTGCCAGCAGTTACTCGCAACAGAGAAACACCATATATTTT. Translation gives CASSYSQQRNTIYF.

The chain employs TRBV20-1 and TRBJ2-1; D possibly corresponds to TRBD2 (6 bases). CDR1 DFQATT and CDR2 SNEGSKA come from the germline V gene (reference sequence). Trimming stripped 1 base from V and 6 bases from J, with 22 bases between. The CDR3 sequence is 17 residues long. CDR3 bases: TGCAGTGCTAGAGCTCCTTACCGGGGTAGCGGAGGCAATGAGCAGTTCTTC. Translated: CSARAPYRGSGGNEQFF.

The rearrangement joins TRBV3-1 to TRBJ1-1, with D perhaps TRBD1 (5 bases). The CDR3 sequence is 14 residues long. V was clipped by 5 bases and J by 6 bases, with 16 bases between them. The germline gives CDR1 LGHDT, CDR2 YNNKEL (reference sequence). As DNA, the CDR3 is TGTGCCAGCAGCAGGGGTGGAGGAGTGGCTGAAGCTTTCTTT. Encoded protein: CASSRGGGVAEAFF.

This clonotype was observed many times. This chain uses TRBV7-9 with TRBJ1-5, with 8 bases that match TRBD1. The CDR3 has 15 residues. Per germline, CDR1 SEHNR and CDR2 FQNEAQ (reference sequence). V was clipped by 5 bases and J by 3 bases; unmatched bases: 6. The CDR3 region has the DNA TGTGCCAGCAGCCCTACGACAGGGGTCAATCAGCCCCAGCATTTT. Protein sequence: CASSPTTGVNQPQHF.

DNA of the CDR3: TGTGCCACCAGTGTCCGGGGACAGGGTCCCACAGATACGCAGTATTTT. As protein: CATSVRGQGPTDTQYF. V is TRBV24-1 and J is TRBJ2-3; 9 nucleotides match TRBD1. The CDR3 extends over 16 amino acids. Germline assignment: CDR1 KGHDR and CDR2 SFDVKD. V lost 5 bases to trimming and J lost 2 bases; unmatched junction nucleotides: 7.

CDR3 coding DNA: TGTGCCAGCAGTAGGGAGACTAGCTTCGAAGCCCCCTCCTTGCCGCGGGCGCAGTATTTT. It encodes CASSRETSFEAPSLPRAQYF. This chain uses TRBV27 with TRBJ2-3, with TRBD2 matching 7 bases. This CDR3 has 20 amino acids. J lost 10 bases, V lost 5 bases, and 30 bases had no gene match. CDR1 is MNHEY, CDR2 SMNVEV, per germline (reference sequence).

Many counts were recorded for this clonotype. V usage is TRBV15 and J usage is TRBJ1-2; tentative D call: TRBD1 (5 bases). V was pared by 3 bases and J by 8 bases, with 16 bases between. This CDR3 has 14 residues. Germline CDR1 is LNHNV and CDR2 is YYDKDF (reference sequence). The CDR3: CATSSRDRAVGYTF. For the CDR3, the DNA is TGTGCCACCAGCAGCCGGGACCGGGCTGTCGGCTACACCTTC.

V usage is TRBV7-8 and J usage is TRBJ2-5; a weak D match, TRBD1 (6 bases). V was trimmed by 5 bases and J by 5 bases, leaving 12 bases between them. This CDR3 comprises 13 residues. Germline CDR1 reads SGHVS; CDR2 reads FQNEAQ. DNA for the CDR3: TGTGCCAGCAGCGCACAGGGTTGGGAGACCCAGTACTTC. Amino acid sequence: CASSAQGWETQYF.

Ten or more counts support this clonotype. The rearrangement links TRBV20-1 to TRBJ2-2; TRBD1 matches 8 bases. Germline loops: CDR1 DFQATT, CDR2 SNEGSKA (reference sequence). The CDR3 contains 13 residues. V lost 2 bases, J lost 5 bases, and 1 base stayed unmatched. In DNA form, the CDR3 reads TGCAGTGCTAGAAGGACAGGGACCGGGGAGCTGTTTTTT. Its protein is CSARRTGTGELFF.

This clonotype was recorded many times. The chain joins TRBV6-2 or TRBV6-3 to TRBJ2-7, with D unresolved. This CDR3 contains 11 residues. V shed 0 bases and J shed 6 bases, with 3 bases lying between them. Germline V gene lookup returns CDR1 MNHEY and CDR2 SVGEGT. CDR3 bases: TGTGCCAGCAGTTACTCGGGCGAGCAGTACTTC. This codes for CASSYSGEQYF.

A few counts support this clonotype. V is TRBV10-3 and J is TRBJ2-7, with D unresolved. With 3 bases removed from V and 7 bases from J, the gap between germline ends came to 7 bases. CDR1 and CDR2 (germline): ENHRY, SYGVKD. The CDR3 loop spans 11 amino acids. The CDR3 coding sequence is TGTGCCATCAGTGATAGGGAAGAGCAGTACTTC. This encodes CAISDREEQYF.

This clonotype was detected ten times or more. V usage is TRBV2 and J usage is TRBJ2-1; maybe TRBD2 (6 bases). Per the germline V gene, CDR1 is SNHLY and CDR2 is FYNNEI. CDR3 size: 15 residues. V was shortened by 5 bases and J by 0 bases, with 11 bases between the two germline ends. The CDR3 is CASSREVSSYNEQFF. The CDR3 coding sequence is TGTGCCAGCAGTAGGGAGGTGAGCTCCTACAATGAGCAGTTCTTC.

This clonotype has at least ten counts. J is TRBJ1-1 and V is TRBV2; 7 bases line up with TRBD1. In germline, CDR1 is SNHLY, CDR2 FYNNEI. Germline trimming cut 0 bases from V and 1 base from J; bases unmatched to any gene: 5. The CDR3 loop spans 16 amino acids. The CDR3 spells CASSEALDRANTEAFF. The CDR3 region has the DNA TGTGCCAGCAGTGAAGCGCTCGACAGGGCGAACACTGAAGCTTTCTTT.

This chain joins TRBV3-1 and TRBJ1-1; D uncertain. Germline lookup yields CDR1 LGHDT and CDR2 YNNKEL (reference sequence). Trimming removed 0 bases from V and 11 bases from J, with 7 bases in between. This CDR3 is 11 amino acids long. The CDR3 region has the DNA TGTGCCAGCAGCCAAGAGTCGCGGGCTTTCTTT. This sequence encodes CASSQESRAFF.

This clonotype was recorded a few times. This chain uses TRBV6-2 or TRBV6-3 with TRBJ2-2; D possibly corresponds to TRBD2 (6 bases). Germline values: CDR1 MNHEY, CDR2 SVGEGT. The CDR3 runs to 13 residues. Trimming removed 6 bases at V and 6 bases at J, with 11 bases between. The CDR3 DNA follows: TGTGCCAGCAGGGGGACTCTATCCGGGGAGCTGTTTTTT. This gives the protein CASRGTLSGELFF.

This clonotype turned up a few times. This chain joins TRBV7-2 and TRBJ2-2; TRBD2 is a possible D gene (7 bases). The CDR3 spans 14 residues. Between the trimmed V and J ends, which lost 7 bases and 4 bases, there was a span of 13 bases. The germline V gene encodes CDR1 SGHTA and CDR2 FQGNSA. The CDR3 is CASKGGPSTGELFF. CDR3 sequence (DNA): TGTGCCAGCAAGGGGGGGCCAAGCACCGGGGAGCTGTTTTTT.

CDR3 in DNA: TGTGCCATCAGTGACCCCCACCGGACAGCGCTCATTGAGCAGTTCTTC. Translated: CAISDPHRTALIEQFF. V is TRBV10-3 and J is TRBJ2-1, with D possibly being TRBD1 (6 bases). Trimming shortened V by 3 bases and J by 9 bases, and 21 bases separated the two germline ends. CDR1 and CDR2 (germline): ENHRY, SYGVKD. CDR3 size: 16 residues.

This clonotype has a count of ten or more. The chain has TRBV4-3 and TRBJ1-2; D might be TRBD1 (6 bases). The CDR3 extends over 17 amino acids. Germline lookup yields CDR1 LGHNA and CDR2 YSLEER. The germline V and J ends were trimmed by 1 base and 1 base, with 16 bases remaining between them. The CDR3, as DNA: TGCGCCAGCAGCCAAGCTGTTCCGGGACATAATAACTATGGCTACACCTTC. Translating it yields CASSQAVPGHNNYGYTF.

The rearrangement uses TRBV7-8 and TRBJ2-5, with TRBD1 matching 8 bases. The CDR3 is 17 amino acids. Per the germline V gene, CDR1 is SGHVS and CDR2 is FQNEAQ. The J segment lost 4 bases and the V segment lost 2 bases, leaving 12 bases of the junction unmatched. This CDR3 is CASSLWLGQGSGETQYF. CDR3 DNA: TGTGCCAGCAGCTTATGGCTCGGACAGGGATCTGGAGAGACCCAGTACTTC.

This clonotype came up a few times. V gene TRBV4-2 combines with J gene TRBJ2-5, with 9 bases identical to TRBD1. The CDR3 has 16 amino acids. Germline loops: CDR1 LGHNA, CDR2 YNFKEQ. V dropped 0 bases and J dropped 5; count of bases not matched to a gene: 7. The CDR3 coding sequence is TGTGCCAGCAGCCAAGAGATACAGGGGGCGGGGGAGACCCAGTACTTC. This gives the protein CASSQEIQGAGETQYF.

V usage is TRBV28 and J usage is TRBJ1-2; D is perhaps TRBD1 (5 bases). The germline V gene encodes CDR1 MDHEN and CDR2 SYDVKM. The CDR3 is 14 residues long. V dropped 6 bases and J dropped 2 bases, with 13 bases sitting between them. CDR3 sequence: CASRLTGRNYGYTF. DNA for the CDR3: TGTGCCAGCAGGTTAACAGGCAGAAACTATGGCTACACCTTC.

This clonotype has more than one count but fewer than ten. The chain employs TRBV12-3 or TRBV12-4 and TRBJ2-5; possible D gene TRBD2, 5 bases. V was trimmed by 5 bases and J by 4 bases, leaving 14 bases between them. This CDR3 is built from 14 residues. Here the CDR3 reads CASSHGIRRETQYF. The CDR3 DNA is TGTGCCAGCAGTCACGGGATTCGGCGAGAGACCCAGTACTTC.